This T cell receptor (beta chain) was obtained from a study of T cells in Graves' hyperthyroidism and ophthalmopathy. Study summary: Peripheral blood was secured at the point of initial diagnosis, before any treatment.

Amplification yielded TCR beta CDR3 regions, with RNA transcripts as the source. TCR CDR3 underwent first-round RT-PCR with the HTBI primer set. Each CDR3 protein gets one entry after TCRdb re-called the multiplex PCR reads with MiXCR. The sample includes around 540,000 distinct CDR3 sequences, roughly 16% of them seen just once. This clonotype appeared many times. The sequenced sample was blood. This TCR was recovered from a woman aged 25-40 years with Graves' ophthalmopathy.

This chain's CDR3 is CASSFSYRGRKWGIDEQFF. The CDR3 DNA reads TGTGCCAGCAGCTTTTCATACAGGGGGCGTAAGTGGGGCATTGATGAGCAGTTCTTC. The chain employs TRBV7-6 and TRBJ2-1, with 9 bases identical to TRBD1. Germline lookup yields CDR1 SGHVS and CDR2 FNYEAQ. J lost 8 bases, V lost 3 bases, and 20 bases had no gene match. The CDR3 is 19 amino acids.